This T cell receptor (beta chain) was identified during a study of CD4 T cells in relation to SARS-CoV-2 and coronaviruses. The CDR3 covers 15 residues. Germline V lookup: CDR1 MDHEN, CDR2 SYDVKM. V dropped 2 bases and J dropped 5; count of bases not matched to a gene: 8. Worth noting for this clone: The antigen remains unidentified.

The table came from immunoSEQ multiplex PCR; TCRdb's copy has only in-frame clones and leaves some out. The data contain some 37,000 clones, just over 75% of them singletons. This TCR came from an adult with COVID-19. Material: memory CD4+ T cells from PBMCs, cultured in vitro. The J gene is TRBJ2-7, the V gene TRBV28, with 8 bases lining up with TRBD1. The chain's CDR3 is CASSLPTGVRNEQYF. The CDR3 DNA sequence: TGTGCCAGCAGTTTACCGACAGGGGTACGTAACGAGCAGTACTTC.